This T cell receptor (beta chain) was identified during a study of cytomegalovirus exposure and HLA in healthy donors. For the study at large: Early on, a data release was issued that held 80 million or so unique TCRs from HLA-typed donors.

Primers: 60 Vbeta forward and 13 Jbeta reverse. This table comes from immunoSEQ multiplex PCR, and its TCRdb copy is limited to in-frame clones, with some not included. The table lists roughly 200,000 clones, about an eighth of them singletons. V lost 5 bases, J lost 9 bases, and 14 bases lay in between. Germline assignment: CDR1 MRHNA and CDR2 SNTAGT. This CDR3 region has 14 residues. As concerns this clone: As yet, its antigen is unknown.

Study results and limitations: Information on immune exposure was restricted to one variable (CMV serostatus). Upon later analysis, HLA-associated TCR beta chains proved more clonally expanded than other, equally common chains. V- and J-gene trimming of TCR beta was linked (in a later analysis) to a missense DCLRE1C variant.

The TCR was taken from a man between 45 and 60 years old in good health and CMV-seropositive. The V gene is TRBV6-4, the J gene TRBJ1-6; no definite D call. Sequences were obtained from PBMCs. The CDR3 nucleotides are TGTGCCAGCAGTCCAAGGGAGGTCGGTTCACCCCTCCACTTT. Translating it yields CASSPREVGSPLHF.